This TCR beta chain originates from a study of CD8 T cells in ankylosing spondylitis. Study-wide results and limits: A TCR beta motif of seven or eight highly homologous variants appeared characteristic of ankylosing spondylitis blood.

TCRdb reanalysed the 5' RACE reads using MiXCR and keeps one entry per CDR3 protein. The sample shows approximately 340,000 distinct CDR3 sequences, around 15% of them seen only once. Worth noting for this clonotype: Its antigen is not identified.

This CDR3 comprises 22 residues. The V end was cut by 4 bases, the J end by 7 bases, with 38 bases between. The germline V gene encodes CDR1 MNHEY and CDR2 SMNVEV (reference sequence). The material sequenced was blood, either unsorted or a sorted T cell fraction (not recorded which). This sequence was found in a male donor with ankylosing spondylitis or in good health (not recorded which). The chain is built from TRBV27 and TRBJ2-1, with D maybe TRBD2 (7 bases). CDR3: CASSSPPLLASRRTESANEQFF. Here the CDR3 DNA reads TGTGCCAGCAGTTCCCCTCCCTTACTAGCGTCCCGCAGGACAGAGAGTGCTAATGAGCAGTTCTTC.